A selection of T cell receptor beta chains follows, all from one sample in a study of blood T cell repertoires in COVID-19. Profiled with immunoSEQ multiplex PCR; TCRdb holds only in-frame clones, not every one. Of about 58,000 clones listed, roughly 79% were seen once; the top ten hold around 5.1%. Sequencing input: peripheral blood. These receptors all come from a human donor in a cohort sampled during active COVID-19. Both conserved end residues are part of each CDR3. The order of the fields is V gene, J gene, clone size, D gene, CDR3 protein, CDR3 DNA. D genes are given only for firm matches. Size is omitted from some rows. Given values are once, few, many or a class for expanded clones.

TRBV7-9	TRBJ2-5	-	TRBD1	CASSVGQGGETQYF	TGTGCCAGCAGCGTGGGACAGGGGGGGGAGACCCAGTACTTC
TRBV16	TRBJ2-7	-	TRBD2	CASSHNPSGTTYEQYF	TGTGCCAGCAGTCATAATCCCAGCGGGACTACCTACGAGCAGTACTTC
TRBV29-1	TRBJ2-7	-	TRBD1	CSVEASGTESSYEQYF	TGCAGCGTTGAAGCGTCTGGGACAGAGAGCTCCTACGAGCAGTACTTC
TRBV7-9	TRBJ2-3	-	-	CASSSSDTQYF	TGTGCCAGCAGCTCCTCAGATACGCAGTATTTT
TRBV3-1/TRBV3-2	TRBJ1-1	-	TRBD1	CASSQTGGIPFF	TGTGCCAGCAGCCAGACAGGGGGTATACCTTTCTTT
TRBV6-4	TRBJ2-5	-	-	CASTHPVVGQQETQYF	TGTGCCAGCACCCACCCGGTGGTAGGACAGCAAGAGACCCAGTACTTC
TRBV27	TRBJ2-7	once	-	CASSPQGSVGSYEQYF	TGTGCCAGCAGTCCTCAGGGCTCTGTGGGCTCCTACGAGCAGTACTTC
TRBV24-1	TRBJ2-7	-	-	CATSVGVGEQYF	TGTGCCACCAGCGTCGGGGTGGGGGAGCAGTACTTC
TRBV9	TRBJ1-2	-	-	CASSVVEDYGYTF	TGTGCCAGCAGCGTAGTAGAGGACTATGGCTACACCTTC
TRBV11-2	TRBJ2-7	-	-	CASSSDGVYEQYF	TGTGCCAGCAGCTCGGACGGGGTCTACGAGCAGTACTTC
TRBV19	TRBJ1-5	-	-	CASSGRRETLSNQPQHF	TGTGCCAGTAGTGGGAGACGGGAGACCCTTAGCAATCAGCCCCAGCATTTT
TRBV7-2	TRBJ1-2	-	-	CASSASGVENYGYTF	TGTGCCAGCAGCGCCTCGGGGGTGGAGAACTATGGCTACACCTTC
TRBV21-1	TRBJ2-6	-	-	CASSRPAYSGCHSGANVLTF	TGTGCCAGCAGCCGCCCAGCTTATTCGGGGTGCCACTCTGGGGCCAACGTCCTGACTTTC
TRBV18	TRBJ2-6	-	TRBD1	CASSDPGQALFRANVLTF	TGTGCCAGCTCAGATCCGGGACAGGCCCTCTTTAGGGCCAACGTCCTGACTTTC
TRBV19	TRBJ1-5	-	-	CASSSGTLYSNQPQHF	TGTGCCAGTAGTAGCGGGACGTTGTATAGCAATCAGCCCCAGCATTTT